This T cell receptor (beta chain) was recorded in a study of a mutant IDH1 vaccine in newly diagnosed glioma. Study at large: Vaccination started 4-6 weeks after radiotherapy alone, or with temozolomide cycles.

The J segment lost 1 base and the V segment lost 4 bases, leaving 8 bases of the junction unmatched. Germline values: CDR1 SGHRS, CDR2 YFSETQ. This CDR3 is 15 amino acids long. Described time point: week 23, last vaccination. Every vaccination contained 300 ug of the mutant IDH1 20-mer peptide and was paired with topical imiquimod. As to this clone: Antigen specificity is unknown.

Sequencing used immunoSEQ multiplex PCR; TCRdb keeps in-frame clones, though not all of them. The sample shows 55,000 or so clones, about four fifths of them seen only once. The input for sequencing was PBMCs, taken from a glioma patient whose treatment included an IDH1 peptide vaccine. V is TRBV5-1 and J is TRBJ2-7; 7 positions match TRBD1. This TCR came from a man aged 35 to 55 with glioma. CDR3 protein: CASSANYRGSYEQYF. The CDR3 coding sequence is TGCGCCAGCAGCGCAAATTACAGGGGATCCTACGAGCAGTACTTC.